One and the same sample provided the 30 T cell receptor beta chains below, sequenced in a study of metastatic and nonmetastatic thyroid tumors. TCRdb reprocessed the PCR reads via MiXCR. The sample contains some 41,000 clones, under 4% of which appear only once. Thyroid surgery was preceded by no treatment in any patient. Sequencing used blood. These receptors originate from a female donor with papillary thyroid cancer or a benign thyroid nodule (not recorded which). Some clones in this sample may be carry-over from other donors' samples.

This clone was counted ten times or more. The chain combines TRBV5-4 with TRBJ2-7; 9 bases agree with TRBD2. Germline CDR1 SGHNT, CDR2 YYREEE (reference sequence). Germline trimming cut 2 bases from V and 3 bases from J; bases unmatched to any gene: 6. The CDR3 sequence is 15 residues long. CDR3 sequence reads: CASSLAAGGHYEQYF. In DNA, the CDR3 is TGTGCCAGCAGCTTAGCAGCGGGAGGACACTACGAGCAGTACTTC.

This clone was recorded at least ten times. This rearrangement joins TRBV28 to TRBJ2-5; TRBD2 agrees at 12 bases. Trimming cost V 5 bases and J 13 bases; bases outside gene matches: 20. Germline-derived CDR1 and CDR2 are MDHEN and SYDVKM. The CDR3 contains 17 residues. The CDR3 DNA reads as TGTGCCAGCAGTCAACGACTCGGACTAGCGGGAAGCAGGTCCGGGTACTTC. Translation: CASSQRLGLAGSRSGYF.

This clone came up a few times. This chain uses TRBV6-4 with TRBJ2-7; a possible D gene is TRBD1 (5 bases). Germline V gene data show CDR1 as MRHNA and CDR2 as SNTAGT. Trimming left V 3 bases short and J 5 bases short, with 17 bases between. The CDR3 spans 15 residues. The CDR3 sequence is CASSEELTQGHEQYF. DNA of the CDR3: TGTGCCAGCAGTGAAGAGTTGACGCAGGGCCACGAGCAGTACTTC.

There are many counts of this clone. The chain carries TRBV15 and TRBJ2-1, with a weak D call TRBD2 (6 bases). Trimming removed 9 bases from V and 6 bases from J, with 15 bases in between. The CDR3 extends over 13 amino acids. Per the germline V gene, CDR1 is LNHNV and CDR2 is YYDKDF (reference sequence). For the CDR3, the DNA is TGTGCCACAAGGACTAACGGGATCAATGAGCAGTTCTTC. It codes for CATRTNGINEQFF.

The chain couples TRBV27 to TRBJ1-1, with a weak D call TRBD1 (6 bases). This CDR3 has 14 residues. The germline V and J ends were trimmed by 6 bases and 3 bases, with 14 bases remaining between them. Germline V gives CDR1 MNHEY, CDR2 SMNVEV (reference sequence). Written as DNA, the CDR3 is TGTGCCAGCAGGCCACATGGACAGCACACTGAAGCTTTCTTT. It specifies CASRPHGQHTEAFF.

This clone appeared many times. Within the sample, other DNA sequences also encode this same CDR3. The J gene is TRBJ1-1, the V gene TRBV30, with 8 bases identical to TRBD1. Germline trimming cut 7 bases from V and 0 bases from J; bases unmatched to any gene: 4. CDR1 is GTSNPN and CDR2 is SVGIG in the germline V gene (reference sequence). The CDR3 contains 13 residues. CDR3 DNA: TGTGCCTTAAAACAGGGGGTGAACACTGAAGCTTTCTTT. It is translated as CALKQGVNTEAFF.

This clone was seen repeatedly, ten times or more. Possible read error: a much larger clone is one base away. The same CDR3 is also encoded by other DNA sequences in this sample. The rearrangement joins TRBV11-2 to TRBJ2-5; D is uncertain. The CDR3 length is 14 residues. Germline loops: CDR1 SGHAT, CDR2 FQNNGV. CDR3 nucleotide sequence: TGCGCCAGCAGCTTAATTGGCGGTTGGCGGACCCAGTACTTC. Protein: CASSLIGGWRTQYF.

This clone was seen many times. The genes are TRBV5-6 and TRBJ2-7; D unresolved. The germline V gene has CDR1 SGHDT and CDR2 YYEEEE. This CDR3 has 14 residues. The V and J ends lost 6 bases and 1 base respectively, with 14 bases between them. The CDR3 sequence: CASTPRTASYEQYF. The CDR3 bases are TGTGCCAGCACCCCACGTACAGCGTCCTACGAGCAGTACTTC.

There are a few counts of this clone. Relative to the germline gene, one junction end is altered; a read error may explain this. V gene TRBV24-1 combines with J gene TRBJ1-3; a possible D gene is TRBD1 (5 bases). The CDR3 runs 16 residues. The germline CDR1 and CDR2 sequences are KGHDR and SFDVKD. The CDR3 loop is CASSSGGAISVNTIYF. Written as DNA, the CDR3 is TGTGCCAGCAGTTCCGGAGGGGCGATCTCTGTAAACACCATATATTTT.

This clone was detected many times. The chain uses TRBV5-6 and TRBJ2-1, with no clear D. CDR1 is SGHDT and CDR2 is YYEEEE in the germline V gene. The CDR3 consists of 16 residues. The V end was cut by 0 bases, the J end by 5 bases, with 15 bases between. In DNA, the CDR3 is TGTGCCAGCAGCTTGGGTTTGGACCCATTGAACAATGAGCAGTTCTTC. This translates into CASSLGLDPLNNEQFF. The variable domain in full, completed from reference TRBV5-6 and TRBJ2-1, reads DAGVTQSPTHLIKTRGQQVTLRCSPKSGHDTVSWYQQALGQGPQFIFQYYEEEERQRGNFPDRFSGHQFPNYSSELNVNALLLGDSALYLCASSLGLDPLNNEQFFGPGTRLTVL.

The CDR3 protein is CAWTARQGAIRVAPLHF. In DNA, the CDR3 is TGTGCCTGGACCGCCCGACAGGGGGCGATTCGGGTTGCACCCCTCCACTTT. This chain connects TRBV30 to TRBJ1-6; 10 bases match TRBD1. The CDR3 sequence is 17 residues long. V shed 4 bases and J 11 bases; nucleotides not matched to a gene: 17. Germline V gene lookup returns CDR1 GTSNPN and CDR2 SVGIG (reference sequence).

This clone appeared a few times. The chain joins TRBV28 to TRBJ1-5; no reliable D call. CDR3 length: 13 amino acids. Trimming left V 3 bases short and J 5 bases short, with 8 bases between. CDR1 MDHEN and CDR2 SYDVKM come from the germline V gene. The CDR3: CASSLVGYQPQHF. CDR3 in DNA: TGTGCCAGCAGTTTGGTGGGATATCAGCCCCAGCATTTT.

This clone occurred a few times. The chain uses TRBV28 and TRBJ2-1; TRBD1 agrees at 7 bases. Germline V CDR1 and CDR2: MDHEN, SYDVKM. With V trimmed by 6 bases and J by 7 bases, 12 bases remained unmatched. The CDR3 is 15 amino acids. The CDR3 protein is CASSQFNRGRNEQFF. CDR3 sequence (DNA): TGTGCCAGCAGCCAATTCAACAGGGGACGGAATGAGCAGTTCTTC. The whole variable domain, remainder taken from reference TRBV28 and TRBJ2-1, is DVKVTQSSRYLVKRTGEKVFLECVQDMDHENMFWYRQDPGLGLRLIYFSYDVKMKEKGDIPEGYSVSREKKERFSLILESASTNQTSMYLCASSQFNRGRNEQFFGPGTRLTVL.

V usage is TRBV5-5 and J usage is TRBJ1-1, with D perhaps TRBD1 (6 bases). V lost 4 bases and J 0 bases, leaving 13 bases between the germline ends. Germline V lookup: CDR1 SGHKS, CDR2 YYEKEE (reference sequence). This CDR3 is 15 amino acids long. The CDR3 sequence: CASSLSTGMNTEAFF. The CDR3 DNA reads TGTGCCAGCAGCCTATCGACAGGTATGAACACTGAAGCTTTCTTT.

This clone has only a few counts. This chain joins TRBV5-5 and TRBJ2-3; perhaps D is TRBD1 or TRBD2 (6 bases each). Germline assignment: CDR1 SGHKS and CDR2 YYEKEE (reference sequence). V was clipped by 0 bases and J by 6 bases, with 17 bases between them. The CDR3 is 16 amino acids. This CDR3 is CASSLAGNRAGDTQYF. The CDR3 DNA is TGTGCCAGCAGCTTGGCGGGGAACAGGGCGGGGGATACGCAGTATTTT.

This clone was picked up many times. V usage is TRBV28 and J usage is TRBJ2-1; D is ambiguous. Trimming took 7 bases from V and 10 from J, leaving 11 bases between them. The V gene's germline CDR1 is MDHEN and CDR2 SYDVKM. The CDR3 length is 11 residues. CDR3 residues: CASKLGREQFF. The DNA for the CDR3 is TGTGCCAGCAAGCTGGGCAGGGAGCAGTTCTTC.

This clone was detected many times. At one of its ends the junction is not consistent with the germline gene, which may arise from a read error. This chain uses TRBV6-1 with TRBJ1-3; no firm D call. There are 15 residues in the CDR3. Looked up from germline, CDR1 is MNHNS and CDR2 is SASEGT. CDR3 bases: TGTGCCAGCACCCTGGACGGGAGCTCTAGAAACACCATATATTTT. As protein: CASTLDGSSRNTIYF.

This clone was picked up many times. The chain employs TRBV19 and TRBJ1-1; 9 positions agree with TRBD1. V shed 7 bases, J shed 4 bases, and the junction held 7 bases outside the gene matches. The CDR3 runs 14 residues. Germline CDR1 is LNHDA and CDR2 is SQIVND (reference sequence). As DNA, the CDR3 is TGTGCCAGTATCCAACCGGGACAGGGCACTGAAGCTTTCTTT. Its protein is CASIQPGQGTEAFF.

The chain uses TRBV20-1 and TRBJ2-6; D assignment may be TRBD1 or TRBD2 (5 bases each). Germline CDR1 reads DFQATT; CDR2 reads SNEGSKA (reference sequence). The CDR3 loop spans 16 amino acids. V shed 0 bases and J shed 0 bases, with 9 bases lying between them. As DNA, the CDR3 is TGCAGTGCTAGAGATATGGGGGACTCTGGGGCCAACGTCCTGACTTTC. Translating gives CSARDMGDSGANVLTF.

The table lists this clone with many counts. The V and J genes are TRBV3-1 and TRBJ1-4; unclear D gene. V dropped 5 bases and J dropped 7 bases, with 20 bases sitting between them. Germline values: CDR1 LGHDT, CDR2 YNNKEL (reference sequence). The CDR3 is 16 amino acids. The CDR3 DNA reads as TGTGCCAGCAGCTCAATGATTATAAGGGTGGTTGAAAAACTGTTTTTT. Translated: CASSSMIIRVVEKLFF.

The chain has TRBV5-5 and TRBJ2-1; D gene ambiguous. The CDR3 is 15 amino acids. V lost 0 bases and J 4 bases, leaving 11 bases between the germline ends. Germline V gene data show CDR1 as SGHKS and CDR2 as YYEKEE (reference sequence). The CDR3: CASSLEGNPYNEQFF. DNA for the CDR3: TGTGCCAGCAGCTTGGAGGGAAACCCTTACAATGAGCAGTTCTTC.

The V call is TRBV25-1, the J call TRBJ2-2; 8 nucleotides align to TRBD2. Germline CDR1 is MGHDK and CDR2 is SYGVNS. This CDR3 has 14 amino acids. The V and J ends lost 5 bases and 7 bases, in that order; junction bases with no gene match: 6. The CDR3 here is CASSPGRAGGELFF. Here the CDR3 DNA reads TGTGCCAGCAGTCCCGGGAGGGCCGGCGGGGAGCTGTTTTTT.

V gene TRBV28 combines with J gene TRBJ1-6, with a tentative D call TRBD1 (5 bases). The CDR3 length is 14 residues. Trimming took 7 bases from V and 7 from J, leaving 14 bases between them. Germline CDR1 is MDHEN and CDR2 is SYDVKM. CDR3 in amino acids: CASIQGHRNSPLHF. CDR3 coding DNA: TGTGCCAGCATCCAAGGACATCGAAATTCACCCCTCCACTTT.

This clone qualifies as medium-sized (0.01 to 0.1%). V gene TRBV28 combines with J gene TRBJ2-1, with 7 bases matching TRBD2. Germline trimming cut 7 bases from V and 3 bases from J; bases unmatched to any gene: 6. Germline assignment: CDR1 MDHEN and CDR2 SYDVKM. The CDR3 length is 14 residues. Here the CDR3 DNA reads TGTGCCAGCATCTGGTCTAGCGGCTACAATGAGCAGTTCTTC. This translates into CASIWSSGYNEQFF. Variable domain in full (rest from reference TRBV28 and TRBJ2-1): DVKVTQSSRYLVKRTGEKVFLECVQDMDHENMFWYRQDPGLGLRLIYFSYDVKMKEKGDIPEGYSVSREKKERFSLILESASTNQTSMYLCASIWSSGYNEQFFGPGTRLTVL.

This clone was recorded at least ten times. V and J are TRBV18 and TRBJ2-7; unclear D gene. V lost 5 bases and J 3 bases, leaving 20 bases between the germline ends. This CDR3 region has 16 residues. Germline CDR1 and CDR2: KGHSH and LQKENI. CDR3 loop: CASSSSLAISLYEQYF. The CDR3 bases are TGTGCCAGCTCATCGAGTCTGGCGATATCCCTCTACGAGCAGTACTTC.

This clone turned up a few times. The chain recombines TRBV20-1 with TRBJ1-5; D remains unclear. V dropped 1 base and J dropped 7 bases, with 11 bases sitting between them. Germline loops: CDR1 DFQATT, CDR2 SNEGSKA (reference sequence). The CDR3 totals 13 residues. CDR3 residues: CSARAWTGQPQHF. For the CDR3, the DNA is TGCAGTGCTAGAGCCTGGACCGGCCAGCCCCAGCATTTT.

The chain joins TRBV19 to TRBJ1-5, with D hard to call. The germline V gene has CDR1 LNHDA and CDR2 SQIVND (reference sequence). V lost 10 bases to trimming and J lost 10 bases, with 20 bases between them. This CDR3 spans 13 amino acids. The CDR3 nucleotides are TGTGCCACCCGAAGGACCGATATCGGACCCCAGCATTTT. Protein product: CATRRTDIGPQHF.

The table lists this clone with many counts. V is TRBV19 and J is TRBJ1-5, with 7 bases identical to TRBD1. The CDR3 has 12 residues. Germline V lookup: CDR1 LNHDA, CDR2 SQIVND (reference sequence). The V gene end was trimmed by 9 bases and the J gene end by 7 bases; junction bases not matched to a gene: 6. The CDR3 sequence is CARLQGQQPQHF. In DNA, the CDR3 is TGTGCCAGGCTCCAGGGACAGCAGCCCCAGCATTTT.

The CDR3 DNA is TGTGCCAGCAGTAGCCTCGGGTTAGGGACTGGAAACACCATATATTTT. This codes for CASSSLGLGTGNTIYF. J is TRBJ1-3 and V is TRBV27, with unresolved D. The CDR3 extends over 16 amino acids. CDR1 is MNHEY and CDR2 is SMNVEV in the germline V gene (reference sequence). Trimming removed 5 bases from V and 2 bases from J, with 16 bases in between.

The sample holds a few counts of this clone. This sequence joins TRBV28 and TRBJ1-6; D might be TRBD1 (6 bases). The V gene lost 5 bases and the J gene lost 10 bases, with 18 bases spanning the gap. Germline V gene data show CDR1 as MDHEN and CDR2 as SYDVKM. The CDR3 has 15 residues. The CDR3 spells CASSPRFRGSSPLHF. The DNA of the CDR3 is TGTGCCAGCAGTCCCCGTTTTAGGGGGTCCTCACCCCTCCACTTT.